Sequencing of this T cell receptor (beta chain) was carried out in a study of Graves' ophthalmopathy and Graves' hyperthyroidism. Hyperthyroidism patients, aged 18 to 65, were newly diagnosed, under 2 months' duration. The PBMCs used were ones drawn from approximately 9.9 ml of fresh peripheral blood. The study's findings and limits: The model's prediction of ophthalmopathy progression had just over 70% sensitivity and around 78% specificity. Ophthalmopathy versus stable hyperthyroidism: 13-signature model gave 87.88% sensitivity, 81.08% specificity.

A word on this clonotype: Its antigen is undetermined.

Transcripts of RNA were the source for amplifying TCR beta CDR3 regions. The first-round RT-PCR employed HTBI primers together with the Qiagen OneStep RT-PCR kit. A multiplex PCR was then performed as the second round. TCRdb re-derived calls from the multiplex PCR reads in MiXCR, one entry per CDR3 protein. Of roughly 380,000 distinct CDR3 sequences listed, 15% to 17% are singletons. Specimen: peripheral blood. The TCR sequence derives from a woman aged 18-30 years with stable Graves' hyperthyroidism.

The CDR3, as DNA: TGTGCCAGCAGCTTTGGGAGGGGGACAAACTTCTACGAGCAGTACTTC. This codes for CASSFGRGTNFYEQYF. V gene TRBV11-1 combines with J gene TRBJ2-7, with TRBD2 as a possible D gene (7 bases). Germline-derived CDR1 and CDR2 are SGHAT and FQDESV (reference sequence). V lost 3 bases and J 3 bases, leaving 18 bases between the germline ends. CDR3 size: 16 residues. The full variable domain, completed using reference TRBV11-1 and TRBJ2-7, is EAEVAQSPRYKITEKSQAVAFWCDPISGHATLYWYRQILGQGPELLVQFQDESVVDDSQLPKDRFSAERLKGVDSTLKIQPAELGDSAMYLCASSFGRGTNFYEQYFGPGTRLTVT.